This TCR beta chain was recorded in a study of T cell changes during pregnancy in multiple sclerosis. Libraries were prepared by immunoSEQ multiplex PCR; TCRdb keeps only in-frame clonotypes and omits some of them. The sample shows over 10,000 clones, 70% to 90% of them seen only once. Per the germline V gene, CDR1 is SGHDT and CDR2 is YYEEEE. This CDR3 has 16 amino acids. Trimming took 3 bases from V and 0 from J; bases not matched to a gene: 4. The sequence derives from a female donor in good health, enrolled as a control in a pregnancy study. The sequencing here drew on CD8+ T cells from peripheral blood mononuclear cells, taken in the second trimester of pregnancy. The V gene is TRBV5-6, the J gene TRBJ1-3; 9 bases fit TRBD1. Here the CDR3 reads CASSWTGVYSGNTIYF. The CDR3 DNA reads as TGTGCCAGCAGCTGGACAGGGGTTTACTCTGGAAACACCATATATTTT.